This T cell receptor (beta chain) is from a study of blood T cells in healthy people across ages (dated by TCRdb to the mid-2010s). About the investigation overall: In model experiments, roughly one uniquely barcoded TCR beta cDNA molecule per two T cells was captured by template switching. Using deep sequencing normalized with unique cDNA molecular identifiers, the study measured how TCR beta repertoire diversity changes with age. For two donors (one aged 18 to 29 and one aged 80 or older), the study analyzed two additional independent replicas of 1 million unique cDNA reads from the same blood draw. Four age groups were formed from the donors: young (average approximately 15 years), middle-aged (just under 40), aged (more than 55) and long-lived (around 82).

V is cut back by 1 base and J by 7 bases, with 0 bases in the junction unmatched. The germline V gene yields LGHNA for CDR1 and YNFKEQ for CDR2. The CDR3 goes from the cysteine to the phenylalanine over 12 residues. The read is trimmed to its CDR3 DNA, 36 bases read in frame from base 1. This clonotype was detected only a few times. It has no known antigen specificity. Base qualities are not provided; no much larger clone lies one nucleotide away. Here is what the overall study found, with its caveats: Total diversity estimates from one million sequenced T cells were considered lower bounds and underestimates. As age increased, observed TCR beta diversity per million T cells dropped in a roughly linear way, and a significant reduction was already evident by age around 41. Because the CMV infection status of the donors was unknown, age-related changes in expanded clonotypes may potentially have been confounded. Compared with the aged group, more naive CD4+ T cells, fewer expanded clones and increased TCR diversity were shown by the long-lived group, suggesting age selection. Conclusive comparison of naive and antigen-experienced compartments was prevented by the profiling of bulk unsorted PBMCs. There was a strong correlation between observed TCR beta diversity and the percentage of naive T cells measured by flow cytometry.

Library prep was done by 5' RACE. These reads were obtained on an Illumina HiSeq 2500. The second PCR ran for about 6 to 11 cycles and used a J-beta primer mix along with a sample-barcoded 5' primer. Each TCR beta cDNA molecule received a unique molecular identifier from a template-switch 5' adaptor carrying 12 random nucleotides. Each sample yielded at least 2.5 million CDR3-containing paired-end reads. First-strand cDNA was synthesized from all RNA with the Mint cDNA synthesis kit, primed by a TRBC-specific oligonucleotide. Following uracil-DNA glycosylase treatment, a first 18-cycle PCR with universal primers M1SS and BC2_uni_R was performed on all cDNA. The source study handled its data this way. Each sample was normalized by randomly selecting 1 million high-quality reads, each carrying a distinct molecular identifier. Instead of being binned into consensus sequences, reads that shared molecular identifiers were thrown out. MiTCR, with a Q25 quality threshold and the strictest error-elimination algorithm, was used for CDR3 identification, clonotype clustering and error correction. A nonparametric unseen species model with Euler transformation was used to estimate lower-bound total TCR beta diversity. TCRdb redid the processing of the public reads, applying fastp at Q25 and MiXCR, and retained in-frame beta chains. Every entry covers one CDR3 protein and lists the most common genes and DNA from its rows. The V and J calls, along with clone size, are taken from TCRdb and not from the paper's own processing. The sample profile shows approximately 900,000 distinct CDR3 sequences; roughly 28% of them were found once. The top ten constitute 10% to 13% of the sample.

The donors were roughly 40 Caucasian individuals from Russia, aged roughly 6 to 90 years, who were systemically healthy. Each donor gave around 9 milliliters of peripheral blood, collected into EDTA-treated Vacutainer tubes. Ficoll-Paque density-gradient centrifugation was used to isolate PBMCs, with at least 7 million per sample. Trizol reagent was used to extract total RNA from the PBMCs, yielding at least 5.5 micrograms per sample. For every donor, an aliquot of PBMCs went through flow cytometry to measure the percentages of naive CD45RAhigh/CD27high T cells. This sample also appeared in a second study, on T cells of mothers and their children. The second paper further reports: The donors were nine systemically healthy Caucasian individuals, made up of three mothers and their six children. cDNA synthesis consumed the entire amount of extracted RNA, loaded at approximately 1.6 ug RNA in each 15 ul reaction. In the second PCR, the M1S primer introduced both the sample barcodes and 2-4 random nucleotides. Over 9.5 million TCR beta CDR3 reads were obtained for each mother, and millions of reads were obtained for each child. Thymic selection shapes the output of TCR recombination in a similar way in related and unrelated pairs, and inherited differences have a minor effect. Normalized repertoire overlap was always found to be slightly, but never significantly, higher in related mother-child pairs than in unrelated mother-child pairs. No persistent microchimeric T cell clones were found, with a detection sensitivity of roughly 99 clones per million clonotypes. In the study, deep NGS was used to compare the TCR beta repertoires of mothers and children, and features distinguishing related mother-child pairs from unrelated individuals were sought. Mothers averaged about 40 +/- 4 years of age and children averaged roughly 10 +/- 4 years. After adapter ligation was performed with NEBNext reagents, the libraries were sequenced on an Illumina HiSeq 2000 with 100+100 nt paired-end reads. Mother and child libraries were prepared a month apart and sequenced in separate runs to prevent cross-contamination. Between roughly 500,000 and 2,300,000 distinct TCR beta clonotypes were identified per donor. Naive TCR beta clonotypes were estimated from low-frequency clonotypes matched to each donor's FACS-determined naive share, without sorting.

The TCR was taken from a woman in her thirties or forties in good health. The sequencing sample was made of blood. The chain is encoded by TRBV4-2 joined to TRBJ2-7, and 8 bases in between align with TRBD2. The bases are TGTGCCAGCAGCCAAGCTAGCGGGGAGCAGTACTTC. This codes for CASSQASGEQYF.